What follows are 26 T cell receptor beta chains derived from one specimen sequenced in a study of shared clonotypes between healthy human individuals. Using immunoSEQ multiplex PCR, the repertoire was profiled, and TCRdb retains in-frame clones only, with some absent. The data contain hundreds of thousands of clones, 95% to 97% of them singletons. The source material was naive CD4+ T cells sorted from blood. As to subset: CD45RA+ positively selected. These receptors were collected from a woman aged 25 to 45 in good health.

The rearrangement joins TRBV27 to TRBJ2-1; 9 nucleotides line up with TRBD2. In germline, CDR1 is MNHEY, CDR2 SMNVEV (reference sequence). The CDR3 spans 17 residues. The trim removed 0 bases at V and 7 bases at J, leaving 10 bases unmatched. CDR3 bases: TGTGCCAGCAGTTTATCGTTGGCGGGAGGGCCTCGGAATGAGCAGTTCTTC. Its translation: CASSLSLAGGPRNEQFF.

The table lists this clone with a count of one. The rearrangement links TRBV21-1 to TRBJ2-7; no DNA check was done on the table's D call, TRBD2. TRBV21-1 constitutes a pseudogene. The length of the CDR3 is 17 residues. The CDR3 bases are TGTGCCAGCAGCAAAAGTAAGATAGGGGGGGAAGCAGTCGAGCAGTACTTC. Encoded protein: CASSKSKIGGEAVEQYF.

This chain's CDR3 is CASSLALEYGYTF. The CDR3 nucleotides read TGTGCCAGCAGCTTAGCGCTCGAATATGGCTACACCTTC. J is TRBJ1-2 and V is TRBV7-8, with D unresolved. V lost 0 bases to trimming and J lost 5 bases, with 7 bases between them. The CDR3 is 13 residues long. Germline CDR1 is SGHVS and CDR2 is FQNEAQ. Looking up the rest from reference TRBV7-8 and TRBJ1-2 gives the full variable domain: GAGVSQSPRYKVAKRGQDVALRCDPISGHVSLFWYQQALGQGPEFLTYFQNEAQLDKSGLPSDRFFAERPEGSVSTLKIQRTQQEDSAVYLCASSLALEYGYTFGSGTRLTVV.

The chain has TRBV28 and TRBJ1-5; D not resolved. This CDR3 contains 16 residues. The germline V gene has CDR1 MDHEN and CDR2 SYDVKM. Trimming removed 3 bases from V and 0 bases from J, with 12 bases in between. This chain's CDR3 is CASSFRTRYSNQPQHF. In DNA form, the CDR3 reads TGTGCCAGCAGTTTCAGGACGAGATATAGCAATCAGCCCCAGCATTTT.

The genes are TRBV6-6 and TRBJ1-1; D perhaps matches TRBD1 (6 bases). The V and J ends lost 7 bases and 5 bases respectively, with 23 bases between them. Germline values: CDR1 MNHNY, CDR2 SVGAGI (reference sequence). The CDR3 is 16 residues long. For the CDR3, the DNA is TGTGCCAGCAACAAACCCCGGGGGGGGCGCGTAACTGAAGCTTTCTTT. It specifies CASNKPRGGRVTEAFF.

This clone was recorded only once. The chain uses TRBV28 and TRBJ2-1; TRBD2 matches 8 bases. Germline loops: CDR1 MDHEN, CDR2 SYDVKM. Trimming cost V 11 bases and J 4 bases; bases outside gene matches: 13. The CDR3 runs to 15 residues. The CDR3 DNA reads TGTGCCCACTCGGGGGGGGCGGGACCTTACAATGAGCAGTTCTTC. It translates to CAHSGGAGPYNEQFF.

The genes are TRBV5-4 and TRBJ2-5; D gene ambiguous. V was cut by 5 bases and J by 1 base, with 3 bases left in between. The CDR3 is 11 amino acids. Germline assignment: CDR1 SGHNT and CDR2 YYREEE (reference sequence). The CDR3 spells CASRSQETQYF. The DNA of the CDR3 is TGTGCCAGCAGGTCCCAAGAGACCCAGTACTTC. Full variable domain (remainder filled in from reference TRBV5-4 and TRBJ2-5): ETGVTQSPTHLIKTRGQQVTLRCSSQSGHNTVSWYQQALGQGPQFIFQYYREEENGRGNFPPRFSGLQFPNYSSELNVNALELDDSALYLCASRSQETQYFGPGTRLLVL.

This clone has just one count. J is TRBJ2-7 and V is TRBV27, with D perhaps matching TRBD2 (7 bases). Germline V gene data show CDR1 as MNHEY and CDR2 as SMNVEV (reference sequence). The CDR3 spans 17 residues. V lost 2 bases and J lost 4, with 21 bases in between. The CDR3 loop reads CASSLRGGLSRSYEQYF. The CDR3, as DNA: TGTGCCAGCAGTTTAAGGGGGGGACTTTCCCGCTCTTACGAGCAGTACTTC.

This CDR3 is CASRAQGVYGYTF. CDR3 bases: TGTGCCAGCAGGGCCCAGGGCGTCTATGGCTACACCTTC. The rearrangement joins TRBV27 to TRBJ1-2; TRBD1 might be the D (5 bases). The CDR3 contains 13 residues. V was clipped by 6 bases and J by 4 bases, with 12 bases between them. Germline CDR1 reads MNHEY; CDR2 reads SMNVEV (reference sequence).

The chain combines TRBV19 with TRBJ2-2, with 7 positions matching TRBD1. With 2 bases clipped from V and 1 base from J, the junction kept 4 bases outside the gene matches. CDR1 and CDR2 (germline): LNHDA, SQIVND (reference sequence). The CDR3 runs to 16 residues. Here the CDR3 DNA reads TGTGCCAGTAGTATACTAGGACAGGAGAACACCGGGGAGCTGTTTTTT. Its protein is CASSILGQENTGELFF. Complete variable domain (other parts from reference TRBV19 and TRBJ2-2): DGGITQSPKYLFRKEGQNVTLSCEQNLNHDAMYWYRQDPGQGLRLIYYSQIVNDFQKGDIAEGYSVSREKKESFPLTVTSAQKNPTAFYLCASSILGQENTGELFFGEGSRLTVL.

This clone is a singleton in its sample. V is TRBV30 and J is TRBJ2-1; weak D call: TRBD1 (6 bases). CDR1 is GTSNPN and CDR2 is SVGIG in the germline V gene (reference sequence). V was clipped by 4 bases and J by 4 bases, with 11 bases between them. The CDR3 contains 13 residues. The DNA of the CDR3 is TGTGCCTGGACAGGACAGACTTACAATGAGCAGTTCTTC. Translated: CAWTGQTYNEQFF.

The rearrangement uses TRBV6-1 and TRBJ2-7; 8 bases match TRBD1. Germline V gene sequence: CDR1 MNHNS, CDR2 SASEGT. With V trimmed by 8 bases and J by 8 bases, 14 bases remained unmatched. The CDR3 runs 14 residues. The CDR3 DNA reads as TGTGCCAGCGCTTCAGGACAGGGATTACGGAAGCAGTACTTC. This encodes CASASGQGLRKQYF.

This chain joins TRBV9 and TRBJ2-1; 16 nucleotides align to TRBD2. The CDR3 spans 20 residues. Germline values: CDR1 SGDLS, CDR2 YYNGEE. The J segment lost 0 bases and the V segment lost 4 bases, leaving 10 bases of the junction unmatched. The CDR3 DNA sequence: TGTGCCAGCAGCCCGGGGACTAGCGGGAGGGCCTCCAACTCCTACAATGAGCAGTTCTTC. This sequence encodes CASSPGTSGRASNSYNEQFF.

The V gene is TRBV5-1, the J gene TRBJ2-7, with a weak D call TRBD2 (5 bases). The CDR3 is 16 amino acids. Germline CDR1 SGHRS, CDR2 YFSETQ. V shed 4 bases and J shed 7 bases, with 24 bases lying between them. CDR3 sequence: CASSPSPSTIRGEQYF. The CDR3 coding sequence is TGCGCCAGCAGCCCATCCCCCTCCACCATTCGAGGGGAGCAGTACTTC.

The genes are TRBV19 and TRBJ1-2; maybe TRBD1 (6 bases). V lost 7 bases to trimming and J lost 7 bases, with 19 bases between them. Germline V gene lookup returns CDR1 LNHDA and CDR2 SQIVND (reference sequence). The CDR3 is made up of 14 amino acids. The CDR3: CASTVQGATSGYTF. The CDR3, as DNA: TGTGCCAGTACTGTACAGGGAGCGACGTCTGGCTACACCTTC.

The chain recombines TRBV27 with TRBJ1-6; D gene uncertain. V lost 8 bases to trimming and J lost 10 bases, with 9 bases between them. The CDR3 consists of 11 residues. CDR1 and CDR2 from the germline V gene are MNHEY and SMNVEV (reference sequence). CDR3 in amino acids: CASGSQSPLHF. The CDR3 DNA reads TGTGCCAGCGGATCACAGTCACCCCTCCACTTT.

V is TRBV2 and J is TRBJ2-3; weak D call: TRBD2 (8 bases). Per the germline V gene, CDR1 is SNHLY and CDR2 is FYNNEI. With 11 bases removed from V and 6 bases from J, the gap between germline ends came to 27 bases. This CDR3 comprises 16 residues. The CDR3 protein is CASRGRHREGLDTQYF. The CDR3 region has the DNA TGTGCCTCAAGGGGGCGGCATCGGGAGGGGCTGGATACGCAGTATTTT.

V and J are TRBV5-1 and TRBJ2-7; either TRBD1 or TRBD2 may supply D (5 bases each). The CDR3 runs 14 residues. Germline V gene sequence: CDR1 SGHRS, CDR2 YFSETQ. Trimming pared 0 bases from V and 6 bases from J, leaving 13 bases between. CDR3 residues: CASSLELGVSEQYF. CDR3 coding DNA: TGCGCCAGCAGCTTGGAGCTGGGGGTGAGCGAGCAGTACTTC.

This chain links TRBV5-7 with TRBJ2-3, with 7 bases that match TRBD1. TRBV5-7 is an open reading frame, and its role is uncertain. The CDR3 extends over 13 amino acids. Trimming cost V 0 bases and J 7 bases; bases outside gene matches: 2. CDR3 nucleotides: TGTGCCAGCAGCTTGGGGACAGGCTATACGCAGTATTTT. It specifies CASSLGTGYTQYF.

V is TRBV28 and J is TRBJ2-7; no clear D gene. Trimming took 3 bases from V and 5 from J, leaving 8 bases between them. The CDR3 length is 12 residues. In germline, CDR1 is MDHEN, CDR2 SYDVKM. The CDR3 bases are TGTGCCAGCAGTTTTCTCGTCCACGAGCAGTACTTC. It encodes CASSFLVHEQYF.

The CDR3 nucleotides are TGTGCCAGCAGCCAGCGTTCCGGGACAGCCTTATACGAGCAGTACTTC. Its protein product is CASSQRSGTALYEQYF. The rearrangement links TRBV14 to TRBJ2-7, with 7 nucleotides matching TRBD1. CDR3 size: 16 residues. The germline gives CDR1 SGHDN, CDR2 FVKESK. The junction had 12 bases not matched to a gene; V was cut back by 3 bases and J by 4 bases.

V and J are TRBV6-5 and TRBJ1-2; 11 bases align to TRBD1. The CDR3 covers 15 residues. Germline V CDR1 and CDR2: MNHEY, SVGAGI. After removal of 6 bases from V and 5 bases from J, the junction contained 8 bases not matched to a gene. The CDR3 sequence is CASSSDRGPEYGYTF. Written as DNA, the CDR3 is TGTGCCAGCAGCTCGGACAGGGGGCCTGAGTATGGCTACACCTTC.

The V and J genes are TRBV7-3 and TRBJ1-1, with D unclear. The CDR3 runs to 13 residues. The germline V gene encodes CDR1 SGHTA and CDR2 FQGTGA. Trimming cost V 4 bases and J 6 bases, with 12 bases left between them. CDR3 region: CASSSVRDAEAFF. The CDR3 DNA follows: TGTGCCAGCAGCTCGGTTAGGGATGCTGAAGCTTTCTTT. The full variable domain, in which reference TRBV7-3 and TRBJ1-1 provide the parts outside the CDR3, is GAGVSQTPSNKVTEKGKYVELRCDPISGHTALYWYRQSLGQGPEFLIYFQGTGAADDSGLPNDRFFAVRPEGSVSTLKIQRTERGDSAVYLCASSSVRDAEAFFGQGTRLTVV.

This chain uses TRBV5-1 with TRBJ1-2; the D is unclear. V was clipped by 0 bases and J by 7 bases, with 13 bases between them. Germline CDR1 and CDR2: SGHRS and YFSETQ. The CDR3 consists of 14 residues. The CDR3 sequence is CASSLGPTESGYTF. The CDR3 bases are TGCGCCAGCAGCTTGGGCCCAACAGAAAGTGGCTACACCTTC.

This rearrangement joins TRBV25-1 to TRBJ1-4; D may be TRBD1 (5 bases). The CDR3 covers 13 residues. Trimming shortened V by 4 bases and J by 8 bases, and 11 bases separated the two germline ends. Germline V gives CDR1 MGHDK, CDR2 SYGVNS. CDR3 nucleotides: TGTGCCAGCAGTGGCGGGGGGGAGGAAAAACTGTTTTTT. Its translation: CASSGGGEEKLFF.

J is TRBJ2-5 and V is TRBV18, with a possible D match to TRBD1 (6 bases). The better agreement between TRBJ2-7 and the DNA end casts doubt on the J call. The germline CDR1 and CDR2 sequences are KGHSH and LQKENI. The CDR3 spans 15 residues. The CDR3 here is CASSLQERGWYEQYF. The CDR3 DNA reads as TGTGCCAGCTCACTTCAGGAGAGGGGGTGGTACGAGCAGTACTTC.